The T cell receptor beta chain described here comes from a study of response to subunit inactivated influenza vaccine. Trimming shortened V by 6 bases and J by 3 bases, and 16 bases separated the two germline ends. The CDR3 is 15 residues long. Each CDR3 protein gets one entry after TCRdb re-called the RT-PCR reads with MiXCR. The data hold about 780,000 distinct CDR3 sequences, with less than 20% observed a single time. The gene calls are TRBV12-3 or TRBV12-4 and TRBJ2-3; possible D gene TRBD1, 6 bases. This receptor was taken from a man aged 50 or older who received an inactivated influenza vaccine. This specimen was PBMCs from blood, taken less than 6 days after vaccination. The CDR3 DNA reads as TGTGCCAGCAGCAAAACAGGGTTGGGAACAGATACGCAGTATTTT. Protein: CASSKTGLGTDTQYF.